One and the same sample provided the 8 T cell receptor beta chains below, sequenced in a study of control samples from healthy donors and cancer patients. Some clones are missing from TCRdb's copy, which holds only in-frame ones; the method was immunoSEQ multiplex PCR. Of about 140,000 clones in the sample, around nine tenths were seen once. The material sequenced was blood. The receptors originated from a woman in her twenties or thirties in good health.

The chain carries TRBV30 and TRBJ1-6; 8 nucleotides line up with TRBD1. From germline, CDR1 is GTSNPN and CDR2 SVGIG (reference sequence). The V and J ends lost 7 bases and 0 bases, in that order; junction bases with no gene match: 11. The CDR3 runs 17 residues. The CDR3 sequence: CAFSGTGLSSYNSPLHF. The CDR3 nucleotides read TGTGCCTTTTCCGGGACAGGACTTAGCTCCTATAATTCACCCCTCCACTTT.

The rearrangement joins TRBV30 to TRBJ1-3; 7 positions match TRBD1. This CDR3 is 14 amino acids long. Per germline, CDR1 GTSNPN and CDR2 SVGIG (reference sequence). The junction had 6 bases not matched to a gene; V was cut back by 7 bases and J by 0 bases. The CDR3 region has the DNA TGTGCCTCCCCAGACAGGGCCTCTGGAAACACCATATATTTT. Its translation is CASPDRASGNTIYF. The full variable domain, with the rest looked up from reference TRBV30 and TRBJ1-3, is SQTIHQWPATLVQPVGSPLSLECTVEGTSNPNLYWYRQAAGRGLQLLFYSVGIGQISSEVPQNLSASRPQDRQFILSSKKLLLSDSGFYLCASPDRASGNTIYFGEGSWLTVV.

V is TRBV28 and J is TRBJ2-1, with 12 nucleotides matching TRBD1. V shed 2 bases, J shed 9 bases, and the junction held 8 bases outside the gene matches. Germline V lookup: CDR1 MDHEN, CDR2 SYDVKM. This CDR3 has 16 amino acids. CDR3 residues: CASSLTPGTGGSEQFF. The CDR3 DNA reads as TGTGCCAGCAGTTTAACCCCTGGGACAGGGGGCAGTGAGCAGTTCTTC. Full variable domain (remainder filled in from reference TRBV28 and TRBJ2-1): DVKVTQSSRYLVKRTGEKVFLECVQDMDHENMFWYRQDPGLGLRLIYFSYDVKMKEKGDIPEGYSVSREKKERFSLILESASTNQTSMYLCASSLTPGTGGSEQFFGPGTRLTVL.

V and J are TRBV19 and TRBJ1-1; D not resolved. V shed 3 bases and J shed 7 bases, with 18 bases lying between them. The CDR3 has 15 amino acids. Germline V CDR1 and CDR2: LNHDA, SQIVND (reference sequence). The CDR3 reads CASSILDSRADEAFF. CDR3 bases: TGTGCCAGTAGTATCCTGGACTCCCGAGCGGATGAAGCTTTCTTT. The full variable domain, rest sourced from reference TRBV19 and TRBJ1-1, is DGGITQSPKYLFRKEGQNVTLSCEQNLNHDAMYWYRQDPGQGLRLIYYSQIVNDFQKGDIAEGYSVSREKKESFPLTVTSAQKNPTAFYLCASSILDSRADEAFFGQGTRLTVV.

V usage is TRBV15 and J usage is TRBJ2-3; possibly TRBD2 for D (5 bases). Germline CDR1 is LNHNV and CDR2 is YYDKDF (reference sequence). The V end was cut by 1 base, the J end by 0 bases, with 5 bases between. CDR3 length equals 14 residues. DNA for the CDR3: TGTGCCACCAGCAGAGGGACTAGCACAGATACGCAGTATTTT. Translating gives CATSRGTSTDTQYF.

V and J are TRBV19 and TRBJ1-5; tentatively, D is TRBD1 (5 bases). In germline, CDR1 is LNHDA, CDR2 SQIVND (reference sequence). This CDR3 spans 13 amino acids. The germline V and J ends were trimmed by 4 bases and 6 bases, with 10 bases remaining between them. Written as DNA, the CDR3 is TGTGCCAGTAGTAGCCAGGGAGGTCAGCCCCAGCATTTT. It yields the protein CASSSQGGQPQHF.

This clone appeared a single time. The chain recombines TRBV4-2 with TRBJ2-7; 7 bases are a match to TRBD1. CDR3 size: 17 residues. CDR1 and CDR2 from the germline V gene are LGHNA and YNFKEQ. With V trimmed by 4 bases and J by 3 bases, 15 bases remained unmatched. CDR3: CASSRHLLGQSFYEQYF. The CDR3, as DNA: TGTGCCAGCAGCCGCCATCTGTTGGGACAGAGCTTCTACGAGCAGTACTTC.

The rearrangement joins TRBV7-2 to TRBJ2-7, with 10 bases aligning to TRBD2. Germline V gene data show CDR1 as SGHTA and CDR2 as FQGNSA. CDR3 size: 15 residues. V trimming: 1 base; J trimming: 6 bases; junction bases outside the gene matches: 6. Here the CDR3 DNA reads TGTGCCAGCAGCTTAGGGCTAGCGGGAGCAAGCGAGCAGTACTTC. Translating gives CASSLGLAGASEQYF.